This is a list of T cell receptor beta chains from one sample in a study of shared clonotypes between healthy human individuals. Produced via immunoSEQ multiplex PCR; TCRdb's table is partial and in-frame only. The profile shows about 1 million clones, approximately 70% of them singletons. Sequences were obtained from memory CD4+ T cells sorted from blood. Receptors were obtained from a man aged 18-30 years in good health. CDR3s include the opening cysteine and the closing phenylalanine or tryptophan. The order of the fields is J gene, V gene, D gene, clone size, CDR3 protein, CDR3 DNA. A D gene is named only where the DNA matches it firmly. Clone size is stated in some rows and not others, as once, few, many or a class when expanded.

TRBJ2-1	TRBV2	.	.	CASSENPIDIVGNEQFF	TGTGCCAGCAGCGAGAACCCGATAGATATCGTGGGGAATGAGCAGTTCTTC
TRBJ2-4	TRBV6-1	.	.	CASMGFGLAKNIQYF	TGTGCCAGCATGGGGTTCGGACTAGCCAAAAACATTCAGTACTTC
TRBJ2-2	TRBV2	.	.	CASSEARAAGELFF	TGTGCCAGCAGTGAAGCCAGGGCCGCCGGGGAGCTGTTTTTT
TRBJ2-5	TRBV9	.	.	CASSIGTHQETQYF	TGTGCCAGCAGCATCGGGACGCACCAAGAGACCCAGTACTTC
TRBJ2-7	TRBV29-1	TRBD2	.	CSVGGGISSYEQYF	TGCAGCGTTGGCGGGGGGATCAGCTCCTACGAGCAGTACTTC
TRBJ2-1	TRBV9	.	many	CASSPRRGSYNEQFF	TGTGCCAGCAGCCCCAGGCGGGGCTCCTACAATGAGCAGTTCTTC
TRBJ2-7	TRBV5-6	TRBD1	.	CASSSGTGAFYEQYF	TGTGCCAGCAGCTCCGGGACAGGGGCGTTCTACGAGCAGTACTTC
TRBJ1-6	TRBV11-2	.	.	CASSIIGGSENSPLHF	TGTGCCAGCAGCATTATAGGGGGTTCGGAAAATTCACCCCTCCACTTT
TRBJ2-1	TRBV10-2	.	.	CASGYNEQFF	TGCGCCAGCGGATACAATGAGCAGTTCTTC
TRBJ1-2	TRBV7-9	.	many	CASRLQAGNGYTF	TGTGCCAGCAGACTACAGGCTGGGAATGGCTACACCTTC
TRBJ1-1	TRBV6-6	.	.	CASSLGGEAFF	TGTGCCAGCAGTTTGGGGGGAGAAGCTTTCTTT
TRBJ1-5	TRBV28	TRBD1	once	CASSSGQARQPQHF	TGTGCCAGCAGTTCGGGACAGGCAAGGCAGCCCCAGCATTTT
TRBJ1-4	TRBV6-1	.	.	CASSEIKNEKLFF	TGTGCCAGCAGTGAGATCAAGAATGAAAAACTGTTTTTT
TRBJ2-5	TRBV28	TRBD1	.	CASSFSNAGGETQYF	TGTGCCAGCAGTTTCTCCAACGCAGGGGGTGAGACCCAGTACTTC
TRBJ1-6	TRBV19	.	.	CALTLPIYNSPLHF	TGTGCCTTGACCCTTCCTATCTATAATTCACCCCTCCACTTT
TRBJ2-3	TRBV9	TRBD2	.	CASSGGTKADTQYF	TGTGCCAGCAGCGGCGGGACTAAAGCAGATACGCAGTATTTT
TRBJ1-1	TRBV5-5	TRBD1	.	CASSLRGTGKGSEAFF	TGTGCCAGCAGCTTGCGGGGGACAGGCAAGGGATCTGAAGCTTTCTTT
TRBJ2-4	TRBV5-1	.	.	CASRVEAKNIQYF	TGCGCCAGCAGGGTTGAAGCCAAAAACATTCAGTACTTC
TRBJ1-1	TRBV11-3	.	once	CASSLGGLNTEAFF	TGTGCCAGCAGCTTGGGGGGGTTGAACACTGAAGCTTTCTTT
TRBJ2-7	TRBV19	TRBD2	few	CASSITSGVRSYEQYF	TGTGCCAGTAGTATTACTAGCGGGGTACGCTCCTACGAGCAGTACTTC
TRBJ2-3	TRBV6-8	TRBD2	.	CARPSGTVTDTQYF	TGTGCCAGGCCTAGCGGGACCGTGACAGATACGCAGTATTTT
TRBJ1-1	TRBV7-2	.	.	CASSLSQSQNTEAFF	TGTGCCAGCAGCTTAAGTCAGAGTCAGAACACTGAAGCTTTCTTT
TRBJ2-3	TRBV14	.	once	CASSQEIPPDTQYF	TGTGCCAGCAGCCAAGAAATTCCCCCAGATACGCAGTATTTT
TRBJ2-1	TRBV7-2	.	.	CASSQRQRNNEQFF	TGTGCCAGCAGCCAGAGGCAGAGAAACAATGAGCAGTTCTTC